Following are 26 T cell receptor beta chains from one sample sequenced in a study of cytotoxic CD8 clonotypes in ibrutinib-treated CLL. Profiling relied on immunoSEQ multiplex PCR, and the TCRdb table lists in-frame clones only, not all of them. The table has 50,000 to 75,000 clones, approximately 71% seen once; the top ten hold 43%. The sample in question was PBMCs, obtained after 12 months of ibrutinib treatment. The receptors stem from a human donor with chronic lymphocytic leukemia.

The V gene is TRBV4-2, the J gene TRBJ1-5; D not resolved. The V gene lost 1 base and the J gene lost 0 bases, with 10 bases spanning the gap. The CDR3 covers 16 residues. CDR1 is LGHNA and CDR2 is YNFKEQ in the germline V gene. In DNA, the CDR3 is TGTGCCAGCAGCCAAGTCTCCACCTATAGCAATCAGCCCCAGCATTTT. This sequence encodes CASSQVSTYSNQPQHF.

The genes are TRBV4-2 and TRBJ2-2; D is perhaps TRBD1 or TRBD2 (5 bases each). V lost 0 bases and J 0 bases, leaving 8 bases between the germline ends. There are 16 residues in the CDR3. Per the germline V gene, CDR1 is LGHNA and CDR2 is YNFKEQ. The CDR3, as DNA: TGTGCCAGCAGCCAAGAAACGGGACCGAACACCGGGGAGCTGTTTTTT. Translation gives CASSQETGPNTGELFF.

The chain joins TRBV28 to TRBJ1-3; a possible D gene is TRBD1 (5 bases). Trimming shortened V by 6 bases and J by 3 bases, and 12 bases separated the two germline ends. The germline CDR1 and CDR2 sequences are MDHEN and SYDVKM. The CDR3 length is 14 residues. The CDR3 loop is CASRTRDGGNTIYF. The CDR3 region has the DNA TGTGCCAGCAGGACTCGGGACGGTGGAAACACCATATATTTT.

This chain joins TRBV19 and TRBJ2-1; 7 bases agree with TRBD2. Germline V gene lookup returns CDR1 LNHDA and CDR2 SQIVND (reference sequence). The junction had 15 bases not matched to a gene; V was cut back by 4 bases and J by 9 bases. This CDR3 spans 16 amino acids. The CDR3 DNA follows: TGTGCCAGTAGTAGACCCTCGGGGGGTTTATCGGGTGAGCAGTTCTTC. Protein: CASSRPSGGLSGEQFF.

The chain uses TRBV7-6 and TRBJ2-2, with 8 nucleotides matching TRBD2. CDR1 is SGHVS and CDR2 is FNYEAQ in the germline V gene. This CDR3 contains 18 residues. V lost 2 bases and J lost 5; bases outside the gene matches: 13. CDR3 DNA sequence: TGTGCCAGCAGCTTATCTCCCCCTCTAAGCGGGAGAACCGGGGAGCTGTTTTTT. Its translation is CASSLSPPLSGRTGELFF.

The chain is built from TRBV5-4 and TRBJ2-7; 7 bases are shared with TRBD2. V lost 5 bases and J lost 5; bases outside the gene matches: 13. Germline lookup yields CDR1 SGHNT and CDR2 YYREEE (reference sequence). This CDR3 contains 15 residues. The CDR3, as DNA: TGTGCCAGCAGTCTGCCCGGCGGGAGCGGCGACGAGCAGTACTTC. Amino acids: CASSLPGGSGDEQYF. The full variable domain, in which reference TRBV5-4 and TRBJ2-7 provide the parts outside the CDR3, is ETGVTQSPTHLIKTRGQQVTLRCSSQSGHNTVSWYQQALGQGPQFIFQYYREEENGRGNFPPRFSGLQFPNYSSELNVNALELDDSALYLCASSLPGGSGDEQYFGPGTRLTVT.

The genes are TRBV11-1 and TRBJ2-5, with D perhaps TRBD1 or TRBD2 (7 bases each). The germline V gene encodes CDR1 SGHAT and CDR2 FQDESV (reference sequence). Trimming cost V 4 bases and J 3 bases, with 15 bases left between them. This CDR3 is 15 amino acids long. The CDR3 region is CASSSRGGLEETQYF. The CDR3 DNA reads TGTGCCAGCAGCTCCAGGGGGGGTTTGGAAGAGACCCAGTACTTC. The full variable domain, rest sourced from reference TRBV11-1 and TRBJ2-5, is EAEVAQSPRYKITEKSQAVAFWCDPISGHATLYWYRQILGQGPELLVQFQDESVVDDSQLPKDRFSAERLKGVDSTLKIQPAELGDSAMYLCASSSRGGLEETQYFGPGTRLLVL.

This chain joins TRBV27 and TRBJ2-3, with TRBD2 matching over 9 bases. The length of the CDR3 is 15 residues. V was pared by 5 bases and J by 4 bases, with 7 bases of the junction left unmatched. CDR1 and CDR2 (germline): MNHEY, SMNVEV (reference sequence). The CDR3 nucleotides read TGTGCCAGCAGTGGAGCGGGAGGAGTCTCAGATACGCAGTATTTT. Amino acids: CASSGAGGVSDTQYF.

J is TRBJ2-3 and V is TRBV28; TRBD2 matches at 15 bases. V was clipped by 6 bases and J by 0 bases; unmatched bases: 4. Germline V gene lookup returns CDR1 MDHEN and CDR2 SYDVKM. This CDR3 spans 17 amino acids. CDR3 in amino acids: CASRGTSGRPSTDTQYF. CDR3 DNA: TGTGCCAGCAGGGGGACTAGCGGGAGGCCGAGCACAGATACGCAGTATTTT.

The CDR3 DNA follows: TGTGCCAGCAGCGTTTCTAGCGGGGCGAACACCGGGGAGCTGTTTTTT. Translated: CASSVSSGANTGELFF. The chain combines TRBV9 with TRBJ2-2; 9 bases match TRBD2. J was trimmed by 0 bases and V by 2 bases; bases with no gene match: 2. CDR3 length: 16 amino acids. CDR1 and CDR2 (germline): SGDLS, YYNGEE.

The V and J genes are TRBV6-1 and TRBJ1-3, with TRBD1 matching over 8 bases. This CDR3 region has 19 residues. V trimming: 4 bases; J trimming: 0 bases; junction bases outside the gene matches: 14. Germline CDR1 reads MNHNS; CDR2 reads SASEGT. The CDR3 is CASSAPLGTGPSSGNTIYF. The CDR3 DNA is TGTGCCAGCAGTGCTCCATTGGGGACAGGCCCGAGCTCTGGAAACACCATATATTTT.

V and J are TRBV5-1 and TRBJ2-3; 12 positions agree with TRBD2. Germline CDR1 reads SGHRS; CDR2 reads YFSETQ. The CDR3 loop spans 20 amino acids. V trimming: 4 bases; J trimming: 2 bases; junction bases outside the gene matches: 17. This CDR3 is CASSLQRGSRTSGTTDTQYF. In DNA form, the CDR3 reads TGCGCCAGCAGCCTCCAGAGGGGGTCCCGGACTAGCGGGACCACAGATACGCAGTATTTT.

V gene TRBV5-6 combines with J gene TRBJ2-3; TRBD2 matches at 7 bases. This CDR3 has 15 residues. From germline, CDR1 is SGHDT and CDR2 YYEEEE. The V gene end was trimmed by 2 bases and the J gene end by 6 bases; junction bases not matched to a gene: 9. The CDR3 DNA reads TGTGCCAGCAGCTTTCCAGCGGGATGGAGTGATACGCAGTATTTT. Residues: CASSFPAGWSDTQYF.

This clone was recorded once. Within the sample, other DNA sequences also encode this same CDR3. The V gene is TRBV14, the J gene TRBJ2-3; no reliable D call. Trimming removed 1 base from V and 5 bases from J, with 1 base in between. The germline CDR1 and CDR2 sequences are SGHDN and FVKESK. The CDR3 loop spans 11 amino acids. CDR3 nucleotides: TGTGCCAGCAGCCAAGTAGATACGCAGTATTTT. This sequence encodes CASSQVDTQYF.

This rearrangement joins TRBV28 to TRBJ2-7; tentatively, D is TRBD2 (7 bases). CDR3 length: 16 amino acids. Germline V gene lookup returns CDR1 MDHEN and CDR2 SYDVKM. Trimming pared 5 bases from V and 1 base from J, leaving 18 bases between. This CDR3 is CASSHGGAGASYEQYF. Written as DNA, the CDR3 is TGTGCCAGCAGTCATGGGGGGGCAGGAGCTTCCTACGAGCAGTACTTC.

The table lists this clone with a few counts. The chain links TRBV4-2 to TRBJ1-5, with D maybe TRBD1 (6 bases). The CDR3 covers 15 residues. V shed 2 bases and J shed 5 bases, with 13 bases lying between them. From germline, CDR1 is LGHNA and CDR2 YNFKEQ. The CDR3 here is CASSQQTGWDQPQHF. DNA for the CDR3: TGTGCCAGCAGCCAACAAACAGGGTGGGATCAGCCCCAGCATTTT.

This clone was observed once. The V and J genes are TRBV6-4 and TRBJ1-4, with 8 nucleotides matching TRBD1. V was clipped by 3 bases and J by 2 bases; unmatched bases: 5. This CDR3 has 16 residues. Germline values: CDR1 MRHNA, CDR2 SNTAGT. The CDR3: CASSETNRGTNEKLFF. CDR3 coding DNA: TGTGCCAGCAGTGAGACGAACAGGGGGACTAATGAAAAACTGTTTTTT.

The chain is built from TRBV7-6 and TRBJ2-1; D may match TRBD1 or TRBD2 (5 bases each). This CDR3 spans 11 amino acids. V lost 6 bases and J lost 8, with 8 bases in between. The V gene's germline CDR1 is SGHVS and CDR2 FNYEAQ. CDR3 in DNA: TGTGCCAGCAGTTTGGGGGATGAGCAGTTCTTC. It translates to CASSLGDEQFF.

The chain combines TRBV7-9 with TRBJ1-1, with no clear D. The CDR3 is 16 amino acids. CDR1 is SEHNR and CDR2 is FQNEAQ in the germline V gene (reference sequence). Trimming cost V 6 bases and J 3 bases, with 20 bases left between them. This CDR3 reads CASRRLGLRRYTEAFF. In nucleotides, the CDR3 is TGTGCCAGCAGACGATTGGGGTTGCGCCGGTACACTGAAGCTTTCTTT.

The chain joins TRBV5-6 to TRBJ2-1, with 9 bases aligning to TRBD2. Trimming took 0 bases from V and 6 from J; bases not matched to a gene: 7. The CDR3 runs 16 residues. Germline V gene sequence: CDR1 SGHDT, CDR2 YYEEEE. CDR3 DNA: TGTGCCAGCAGCTTGGTCCGCGGGAGGGTGGTCAATGAGCAGTTCTTC. It yields the protein CASSLVRGRVVNEQFF. Variable domain in full (rest from reference TRBV5-6 and TRBJ2-1): DAGVTQSPTHLIKTRGQQVTLRCSPKSGHDTVSWYQQALGQGPQFIFQYYEEEERQRGNFPDRFSGHQFPNYSSELNVNALLLGDSALYLCASSLVRGRVVNEQFFGPGTRLTVL.

This sequence joins TRBV9 and TRBJ2-1; TRBD1 matches 7 bases. This CDR3 is 15 amino acids long. V lost 4 bases to trimming and J lost 4 bases; unmatched junction nucleotides: 8. Per the germline V gene, CDR1 is SGDLS and CDR2 is YYNGEE. The CDR3 DNA reads TGTGCCAGCAGCCACACGGGACAGACTTACAATGAGCAGTTCTTC. It codes for CASSHTGQTYNEQFF.

The chain uses TRBV9 and TRBJ1-3, with D maybe TRBD1 (5 bases). Germline V gene sequence: CDR1 SGDLS, CDR2 YYNGEE. CDR3 length: 14 amino acids. Trimming left V 6 bases short and J 3 bases short, with 13 bases between. CDR3 region: CASTTPGIGNTIYF. The CDR3 DNA is TGTGCCAGCACCACCCCAGGGATTGGAAACACCATATATTTT.

The chain recombines TRBV7-6 with TRBJ1-3; D is unresolved. V was pared by 4 bases and J by 0 bases, with 7 bases between. Looked up from germline, CDR1 is SGHVS and CDR2 is FNYEAQ. The CDR3 has 14 amino acids. CDR3 nucleotides: TGTGCCAGCAGCTCGGGAATCTCTGGAAACACCATATATTTT. This gives the protein CASSSGISGNTIYF.

The chain recombines TRBV11-2 with TRBJ2-2; 9 nucleotides match TRBD2. The germline CDR1 and CDR2 sequences are SGHAT and FQNNGV. V shed 3 bases and J 6 bases; nucleotides not matched to a gene: 14. CDR3 length: 18 residues. CDR3 in amino acids: CASSFLTLGLATSGELFF. CDR3 sequence (DNA): TGTGCCAGCAGCTTCCTTACGCTGGGACTAGCTACCTCCGGGGAGCTGTTTTTT. The whole variable domain, remainder taken from reference TRBV11-2 and TRBJ2-2, is EAGVAQSPRYKIIEKRQSVAFWCNPISGHATLYWYQQILGQGPKLLIQFQNNGVVDDSQLPKDRFSAERLKGVDSTLKIQPAKLEDSAVYLCASSFLTLGLATSGELFFGEGSRLTVL.

This clone was counted a few times. The chain recombines TRBV5-4 with TRBJ2-3; D uncertain. The V end lost 0 bases, the J end lost 4 bases, and 3 bases lay between the germline ends. In germline, CDR1 is SGHNT, CDR2 YYREEE (reference sequence). The CDR3 is 12 amino acids. The CDR3 region has the DNA TGTGCCAGCAGCTTGGCTTCAGATACGCAGTATTTT. Its translation: CASSLASDTQYF.

The genes are TRBV5-5 and TRBJ2-7; 9 bases align to TRBD1. The CDR3 consists of 15 residues. Losses at the gene ends were 0 bases for V and 4 bases for J; bases not matched to a gene: 5. The germline V gene has CDR1 SGHKS and CDR2 YYEKEE (reference sequence). The DNA of the CDR3 is TGTGCCAGCAGCTTGGGGGACAGGGTAGTGTACGAGCAGTACTTC. Translation gives CASSLGDRVVYEQYF.